Following are 6 T cell receptor beta chains from one sample sequenced in a study of T cell responses to AZD1222 COVID-19 vaccine. Method: immunoSEQ multiplex PCR; TCRdb's copy keeps in-frame clones and lacks some. The top ten clones hold about 19% of a sample with 150,000 to 180,000 clones, 90% of them seen once. Sequenced material: peripheral blood, taken on day 0 of AZD1222 vaccination. These receptors originate from an adult in good health.

The chain has TRBV7-2 and TRBJ1-5; 10 nucleotides match TRBD1. This CDR3 is built from 14 residues. V was clipped by 5 bases and J by 6 bases; unmatched bases: 4. CDR1 and CDR2 from the germline V gene are SGHTA and FQGNSA. The CDR3: CASSPTGGGQPQHF. For the CDR3, the DNA is TGTGCCAGCAGCCCGACAGGGGGCGGTCAGCCCCAGCATTTT.

This chain uses TRBV2 with TRBJ2-3; D might be TRBD1 or TRBD2, each matching 5 bases. V lost 10 bases, J lost 7 bases, and 12 bases lay in between. The CDR3 is 11 amino acids. CDR1 is SNHLY and CDR2 is FYNNEI in the germline V gene. Here the CDR3 DNA reads TGTGCCACAGGGACCGCAAATACGCAGTATTTT. Translating it yields CATGTANTQYF.

V is TRBV9 and J is TRBJ2-5; 8 bases match TRBD2. V was pared by 3 bases and J by 1 base, with 8 bases of the junction left unmatched. CDR1 is SGDLS and CDR2 is YYNGEE in the germline V gene. The length of the CDR3 is 16 residues. CDR3 protein: CASSAPGLAGQETQYF. CDR3 nucleotide sequence: TGTGCCAGCAGCGCCCCCGGGCTAGCGGGCCAAGAGACCCAGTACTTC.

The V call is TRBV6-5, the J call TRBJ2-7, with TRBD1 identical over 9 bases. Losses at the gene ends were 5 bases for V and 4 bases for J; bases not matched to a gene: 6. Germline CDR1 is MNHEY and CDR2 is SVGAGI. This CDR3 comprises 14 residues. DNA for the CDR3: TGTGCCAGCAGTAAGGACAGGGGTATGTACGAGCAGTACTTC. It translates to CASSKDRGMYEQYF.

This chain joins TRBV2 and TRBJ2-3; the D gene is possibly TRBD1 (6 bases). CDR1 is SNHLY, CDR2 FYNNEI, per germline. The V gene lost 2 bases and the J gene lost 2 bases, with 17 bases spanning the gap. The CDR3 is 17 amino acids. The CDR3 bases are TGTGCCAGCAGTGAATTGTTGGACAGCGAGTACACAGATACGCAGTATTTT. The encoded protein is CASSELLDSEYTDTQYF.

CDR3 amino acids: CASSRFRTGDSPLHF. The DNA of the CDR3 is TGTGCCAGCAGCCGCTTTCGGACAGGTGATTCACCCCTCCACTTT. The rearrangement joins TRBV3-1 (or the pseudogene TRBV3-2) to TRBJ1-6; 7 bases align to TRBD1. The CDR3 runs to 15 residues. Germline-derived CDR1 and CDR2 are LGHDT and YNNKEL (reference sequence). With V trimmed by 4 bases and J by 8 bases, 8 bases remained unmatched.